The present T cell receptor (beta chain) was sequenced within a study of blood T cell repertoires in COVID-19. Study details: In each case, the material was cDNA or gDNA derived from T cells, B-cell-depleted T cells, or PBMCs.

In the authors' workflow: Amplification from reference gene primers served as the basis for estimated nucleated cell counts. The table came from immunoSEQ multiplex PCR; TCRdb's copy has only in-frame clones and leaves some out. V, J and clone size are taken as reported in that table, and D and trimming were inferred from the DNA itself. In the table there are 650,000 to 800,000 clones, 80% to 90% of which are singletons. The CDR3 has 15 amino acids. Germline CDR1 reads SGHVS; CDR2 reads FQNEAQ. V lost 3 bases and J 8 bases, leaving 16 bases between the germline ends. Material: peripheral blood. This TCR came from a woman aged 18-30 years with acute or convalescent COVID-19. This rearrangement joins TRBV7-8 to TRBJ2-2; D uncertain. The CDR3 loop reads CASSFWLVISGELFF. For the CDR3, the DNA is TGTGCCAGCAGCTTCTGGCTAGTAATATCGGGGGAGCTGTTTTTT.